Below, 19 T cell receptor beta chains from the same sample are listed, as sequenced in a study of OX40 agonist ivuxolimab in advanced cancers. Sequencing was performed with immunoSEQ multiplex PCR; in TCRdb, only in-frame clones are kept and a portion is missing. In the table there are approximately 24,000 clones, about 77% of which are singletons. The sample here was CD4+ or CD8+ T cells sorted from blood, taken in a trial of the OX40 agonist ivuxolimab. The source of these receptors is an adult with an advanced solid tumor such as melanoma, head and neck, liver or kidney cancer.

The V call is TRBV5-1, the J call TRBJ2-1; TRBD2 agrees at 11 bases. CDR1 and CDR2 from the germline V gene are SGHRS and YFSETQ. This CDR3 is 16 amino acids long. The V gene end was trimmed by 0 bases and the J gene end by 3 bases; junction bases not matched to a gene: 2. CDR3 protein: CASSLELAGVYNEQFF. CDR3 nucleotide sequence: TGCGCCAGCAGCTTGGAACTAGCGGGAGTCTACAATGAGCAGTTCTTC.

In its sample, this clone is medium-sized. The CDR3 DNA sequence: TGTGCCAGCAGCTTAATGCCCGGGGGGAGCTACGAGCAGTACTTC. Protein: CASSLMPGGSYEQYF. The V call is TRBV7-3, the J call TRBJ2-7; TRBD2 matches at 7 bases. Unmatched junction bases numbered 6, after V lost 1 base and J lost 3 bases. CDR1 SGHTA and CDR2 FQGTGA come from the germline V gene. This CDR3 comprises 15 residues.

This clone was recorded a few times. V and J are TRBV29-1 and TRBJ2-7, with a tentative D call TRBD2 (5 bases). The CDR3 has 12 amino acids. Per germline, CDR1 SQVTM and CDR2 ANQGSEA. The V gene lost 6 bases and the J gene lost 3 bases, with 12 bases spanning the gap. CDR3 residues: CSVLREGYEQYF. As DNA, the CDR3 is TGCAGCGTCCTCCGCGAGGGCTACGAGCAGTACTTC.

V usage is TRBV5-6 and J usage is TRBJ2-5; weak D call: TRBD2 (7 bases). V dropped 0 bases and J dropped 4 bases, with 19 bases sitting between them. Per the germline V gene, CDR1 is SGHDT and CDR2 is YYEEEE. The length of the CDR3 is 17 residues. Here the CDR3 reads CASSLVRVQGGRETQYF. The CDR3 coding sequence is TGTGCCAGCAGCTTGGTAAGAGTACAGGGAGGGAGAGAGACCCAGTACTTC.

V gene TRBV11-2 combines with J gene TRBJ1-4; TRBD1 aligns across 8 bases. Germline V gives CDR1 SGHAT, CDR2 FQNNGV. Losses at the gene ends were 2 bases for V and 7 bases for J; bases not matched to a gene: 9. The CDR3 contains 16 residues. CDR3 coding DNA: TGTGCCAGCAGCTTACAGGGGGCCGGAGTGGTTGAAAAACTGTTTTTT. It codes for CASSLQGAGVVEKLFF.

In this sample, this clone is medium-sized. The CDR3 bases are TGTGCCAGCAGCTTAGACGACAGGCCAAACTATGGCTACACCTTC. Residues: CASSLDDRPNYGYTF. This rearrangement joins TRBV7-2 to TRBJ1-2; D is possibly TRBD1 (6 bases). The CDR3 is 15 residues long. The germline gives CDR1 SGHTA, CDR2 FQGNSA. V shed 1 base and J shed 2 bases, with 11 bases lying between them.

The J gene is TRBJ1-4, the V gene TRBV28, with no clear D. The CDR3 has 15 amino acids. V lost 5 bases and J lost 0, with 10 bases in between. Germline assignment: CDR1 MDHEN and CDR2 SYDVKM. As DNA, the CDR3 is TGTGCCAGCAGTGGTGGGTCCGCAACTAATGAAAAACTGTTTTTT. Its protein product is CASSGGSATNEKLFF.

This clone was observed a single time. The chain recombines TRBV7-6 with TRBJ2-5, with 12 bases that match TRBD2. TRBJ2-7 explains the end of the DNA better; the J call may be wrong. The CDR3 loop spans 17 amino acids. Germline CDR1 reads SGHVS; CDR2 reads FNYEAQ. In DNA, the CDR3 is TGTGCCAGCAGCTTAGATCTGTGGACTAGCGGGAAACACGAGCAGTACTTC. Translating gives CASSLDLWTSGKHEQYF.

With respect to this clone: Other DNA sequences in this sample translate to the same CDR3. CDR3 region: CASSPGNYGYTF. For the CDR3, the DNA is TGTGCCAGCAGTCCAGGGAACTATGGCTACACCTTC. This sequence joins TRBV28 and TRBJ1-2; D might be TRBD1 (5 bases). Trimming left V 5 bases short and J 2 bases short, with 6 bases between. The CDR3 covers 12 residues. Germline-derived CDR1 and CDR2 are MDHEN and SYDVKM.

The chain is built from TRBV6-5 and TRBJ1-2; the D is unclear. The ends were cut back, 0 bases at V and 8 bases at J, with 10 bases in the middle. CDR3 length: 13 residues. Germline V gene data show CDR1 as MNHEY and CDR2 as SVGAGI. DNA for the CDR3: TGTGCCAGCAGTTACTCGTCTGGGAGAGGCTACACCTTC. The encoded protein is CASSYSSGRGYTF.

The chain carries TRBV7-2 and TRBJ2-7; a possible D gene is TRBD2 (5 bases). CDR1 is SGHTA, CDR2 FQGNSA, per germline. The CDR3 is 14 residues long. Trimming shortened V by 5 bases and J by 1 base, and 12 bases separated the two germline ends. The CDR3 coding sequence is TGTGCCAGCAGCCGGGAACAGAATTCCTACGAGCAGTACTTC. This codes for CASSREQNSYEQYF.

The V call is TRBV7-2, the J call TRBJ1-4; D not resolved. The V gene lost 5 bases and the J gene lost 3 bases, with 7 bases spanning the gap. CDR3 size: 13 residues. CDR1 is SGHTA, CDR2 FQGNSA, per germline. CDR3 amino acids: CASSPAANEKLFF. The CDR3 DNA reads TGTGCCAGCAGCCCGGCGGCTAATGAAAAACTGTTTTTT. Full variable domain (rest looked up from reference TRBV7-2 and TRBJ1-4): GAGVSQSPSNKVTEKGKDVELRCDPISGHTALYWYRQSLGQGLEFLIYFQGNSAPDKSGLPSDRFSAERTGGSVSTLTIQRTQQEDSAVYLCASSPAANEKLFFGSGTQLSVL.

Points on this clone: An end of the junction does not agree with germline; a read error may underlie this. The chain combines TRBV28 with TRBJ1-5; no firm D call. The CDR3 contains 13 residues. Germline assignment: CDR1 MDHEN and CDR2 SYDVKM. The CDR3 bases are TGTGCCAGCAGAGAAAGTAGCGATCAGCCCCAGCATTTT. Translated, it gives CASRESSDQPQHF.

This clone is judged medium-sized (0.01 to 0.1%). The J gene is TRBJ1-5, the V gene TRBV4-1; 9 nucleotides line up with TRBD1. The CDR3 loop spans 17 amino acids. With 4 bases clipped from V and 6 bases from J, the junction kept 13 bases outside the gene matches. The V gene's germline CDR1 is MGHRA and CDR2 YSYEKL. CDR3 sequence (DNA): TGCGCCAGCAGCCCTGGGACAGGGAGACGTCGGGGTCAGCCCCAGCATTTT. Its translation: CASSPGTGRRRGQPQHF.

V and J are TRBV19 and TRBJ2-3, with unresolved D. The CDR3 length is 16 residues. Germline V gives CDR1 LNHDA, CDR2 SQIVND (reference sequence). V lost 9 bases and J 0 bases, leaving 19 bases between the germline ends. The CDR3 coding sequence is TGTGCCAGCGAACCCTCAGATTATTCTAGCACAGATACGCAGTATTTT. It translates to CASEPSDYSSTDTQYF.

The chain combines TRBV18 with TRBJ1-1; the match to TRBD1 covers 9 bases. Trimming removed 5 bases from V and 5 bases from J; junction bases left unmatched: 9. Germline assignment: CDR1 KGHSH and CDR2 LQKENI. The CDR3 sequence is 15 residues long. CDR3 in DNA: TGTGCCAGCTCATTTACAGGGGGCCCGAGGACTGAAGCTTTCTTT. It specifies CASSFTGGPRTEAFF.

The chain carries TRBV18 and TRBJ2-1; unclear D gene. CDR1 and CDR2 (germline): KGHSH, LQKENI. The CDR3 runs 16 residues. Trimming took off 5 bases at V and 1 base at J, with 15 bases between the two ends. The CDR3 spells CASSDPGSTSYNEQFF. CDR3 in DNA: TGTGCCAGCTCAGACCCCGGGTCCACTTCCTACAATGAGCAGTTCTTC.

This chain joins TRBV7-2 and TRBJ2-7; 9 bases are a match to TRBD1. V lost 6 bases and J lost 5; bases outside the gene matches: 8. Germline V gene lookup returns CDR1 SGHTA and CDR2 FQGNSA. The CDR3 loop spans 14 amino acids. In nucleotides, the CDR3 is TGTGCCAGCAGTGCCGGGACAGGGATCAACGAGCAGTACTTC. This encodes CASSAGTGINEQYF.

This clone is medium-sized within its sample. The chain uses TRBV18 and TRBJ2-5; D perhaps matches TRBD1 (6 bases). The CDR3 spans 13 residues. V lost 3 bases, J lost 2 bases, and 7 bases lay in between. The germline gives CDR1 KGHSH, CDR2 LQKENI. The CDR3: CASSPGQQETQYF. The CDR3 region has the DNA TGTGCCAGCTCACCTGGACAGCAAGAGACCCAGTACTTC.